These T cell receptor beta chains were read from a single sample in a study of blood T cell repertoires in COVID-19. Data came from immunoSEQ multiplex PCR; TCRdb stores just in-frame clones and leaves some out. This table has a few hundred thousand clones, nearly 90% appearing once. Source material: PBMCs or T cells enriched from blood (not recorded which). The source of these receptors is a woman younger than 35 with acute COVID-19. Both conserved end residues are part of each CDR3. A D gene is named only where the DNA matches it firmly. The size field is filled for only some rows; it gives once, few, many or a size class.

size: -; V: TRBV5-1; D: TRBD1; J: TRBJ2-7; DNA: TGCGCCAGCAGCTGGAAATCCGGGACAGGGGCACAGTACTTC; CDR3: CASSWKSGTGAQYF
size: -; V: TRBV10-3; D: -; J: TRBJ1-1; DNA: TGTGCCATCAGGGCGGGCCCAGGGGAGAACACTGAAGCTTTCTTT; CDR3: CAIRAGPGENTEAFF
size: -; V: TRBV11-2; D: -; J: TRBJ1-2; DNA: TGTGCCAGCAGTCGAAGACAGGTCTATGGCTACACCTTC; CDR3: CASSRRQVYGYTF
size: -; V: TRBV3-1/TRBV3-2; D: -; J: TRBJ1-4; DNA: TGTGCCAGCAGCCAAGGCCGGGAAAAACTGTTTTTT; CDR3: CASSQGREKLFF
size: -; V: TRBV18; D: TRBD2; J: TRBJ2-1; DNA: TGTGCCAGCTCACCACCTAGCGGGGAACTCAACAATGAGCAGTTCTTC; CDR3: CASSPPSGELNNEQFF
size: once; V: TRBV12-5; D: -; J: TRBJ2-2; DNA: TGTGCTAGTGGTTTAGGGGGCGGGGAGCTGTTTTTT; CDR3: CASGLGGGELFF
size: -; V: TRBV28; D: TRBD2; J: TRBJ2-7; DNA: TGTAGGACTAGTGCCAGCTCCTACGAGCAGTACTTC; CDR3: CRTSASSYEQYF
size: -; V: TRBV2; D: TRBD1; J: TRBJ1-4; DNA: TGTGCCGGGGGACAGGAGGGAAATGAAAAACTGTTTTTT; CDR3: CAGGQEGNEKLFF
size: -; V: TRBV19; D: TRBD1; J: TRBJ1-1; DNA: TGTGCCACCGCGAGGACAGGGAAGGACACTGAAGCTTTCTTT; CDR3: CATARTGKDTEAFF
size: -; V: TRBV2; D: -; J: TRBJ2-1; DNA: TGTGCCAGCAGTGATCCCCCAGGCGAGCAGTTCTTC; CDR3: CASSDPPGEQFF
size: -; V: TRBV3-1/TRBV3-2; D: -; J: TRBJ2-1; DNA: TGTGCCAGCAGCCCCCGCCGGGGGGCAGTTAGGAGGAATGAGCAGTTCTTC; CDR3: CASSPRRGAVRRNEQFF
size: -; V: TRBV2; D: -; J: TRBJ1-1; DNA: TGTGCCAGCAGACTACAGGGTAGAGGTGAAGCTTTCTTT; CDR3: CASRLQGRGEAFF
size: -; V: TRBV7-9; D: TRBD1; J: TRBJ1-3; DNA: TGTGCCAGCAGCCTTCCGGGGACAGGGGGCAGAAACACCATATATTTT; CDR3: CASSLPGTGGRNTIYF
size: -; V: TRBV5-8; D: -; J: TRBJ1-4; DNA: TGTGCCAGCAGCTTGGCTTTAGGGGGTTATAATGAAAAACTGTTTTTT; CDR3: CASSLALGGYNEKLFF
size: -; V: TRBV5-5; D: TRBD1; J: TRBJ1-5; DNA: TGTGCCAGCAGCTTCGACAGGGAAGGGAATCAGCCCCAGCATTTT; CDR3: CASSFDREGNQPQHF
size: -; V: TRBV19; D: -; J: TRBJ1-2; DNA: TGTGCCAGTAGGGGTACCCTCTCCGGGAACTATGGCTACACCTTC; CDR3: CASRGTLSGNYGYTF
size: -; V: TRBV6-5; D: -; J: TRBJ1-1; DNA: TGTGCCAGCAGTTATCCCGGACAGCCGGAGAAAGCTTTCTTT; CDR3: CASSYPGQPEKAFF
size: -; V: TRBV13; D: -; J: TRBJ1-6; DNA: TGTGCCAGCAGCTTAGTGCACGGGACTGGGGTCTCCTATAATTCACCCCTCCACTTT; CDR3: CASSLVHGTGVSYNSPLHF
size: -; V: TRBV28; D: TRBD1; J: TRBJ2-1; DNA: TGTGCCAGCCAGGGGGTGAATGAGCAGTTCTTC; CDR3: CASQGVNEQFF
size: -; V: TRBV5-1; D: -; J: TRBJ1-5; DNA: TGCGCCAGCAGCTTGGGTCCGGGCCTTAGAGGAGGAGATCTCATGTCCCAGCATTTT; CDR3: CASSLGPGLRGGDLMSQHF
size: -; V: TRBV6-2/TRBV6-3; D: TRBD1; J: TRBJ1-5; DNA: TGTGCCAGCAGTTACTCCGGACAGGTCGAACAGCCCCAGCATTTT; CDR3: CASSYSGQVEQPQHF
size: -; V: TRBV18; D: -; J: TRBJ2-6; DNA: TGTGCCAGCTCACCCCGACAGCGTCGTAGAGGGGCCAACGTCCTGACTTTC; CDR3: CASSPRQRRRGANVLTF
size: -; V: TRBV28; D: TRBD1; J: TRBJ2-1; DNA: TGTGCCAGCAGTTCCGGACAGGTTCGCGATGAGCAGTTCTTC; CDR3: CASSSGQVRDEQFF
size: -; V: TRBV7-2; D: -; J: TRBJ1-3; DNA: TGTGCCAGCAGCTTAGAGGCGGGTTACACCATATATTTT; CDR3: CASSLEAGYTIYF
size: -; V: TRBV6-5; D: -; J: TRBJ1-1; DNA: TGTGCCAGCAGTTACGGGGGCGAAGCTTTCTTT; CDR3: CASSYGGEAFF
size: -; V: TRBV29-1; D: -; J: TRBJ1-2; DNA: TGCAGCGCCACCGGGGAGGCAGGGTATGGCTACACCTTC; CDR3: CSATGEAGYGYTF
size: -; V: TRBV19; D: -; J: TRBJ2-4; DNA: TGTGCCAGTAGTATCCAGGAGGGGTGGGGGAACATTCAGTACTTC; CDR3: CASSIQEGWGNIQYF
size: -; V: TRBV11-3; D: -; J: TRBJ2-6; DNA: TGTGCCAGCAGCTTGGGATTGGTAGCGGCTGGGGCCAACGTCCTGACTTTC; CDR3: CASSLGLVAAGANVLTF